What follows are 10 T cell receptor beta chains derived from one specimen sequenced in a study of identical twins. TCRdb redid the calling of the 5' RACE reads with MiXCR, one entry per CDR3 protein. The sample has approximately 1.8 million distinct CDR3 sequences, under 35% seen once; the top ten hold more than 0.25%. Sequencing was done on a sample of cord blood. These receptor sequences come from a newborn girl in good health.

V and J are TRBV20-1 and TRBJ1-5; no clear D gene. Trimming removed 0 bases from V and 2 bases from J, with 8 bases in between. This CDR3 has 14 amino acids. Germline V lookup: CDR1 DFQATT, CDR2 SNEGSKA (reference sequence). The CDR3 nucleotides are TGCAGTGCTAGAGACAGTCAGGGCAATCAGCCCCAGCATTTT. Amino acid sequence: CSARDSQGNQPQHF.

The chain recombines TRBV27 with TRBJ2-6, with D tentatively TRBD1 (5 bases). The CDR3 has 17 residues. The germline V and J ends were trimmed by 8 bases and 0 bases, with 17 bases remaining between them. The germline V gene has CDR1 MNHEY and CDR2 SMNVEV (reference sequence). The DNA of the CDR3 is TGTGCCAGCGGATCCCGCAAGGGGAACTCTGGGGCCAACGTCCTGACTTTC. Protein sequence: CASGSRKGNSGANVLTF.

This clonotype has ten or more counts. V is TRBV5-1 and J is TRBJ2-1; no reliable D call. The ends were cut back, 2 bases at V and 7 bases at J, with 10 bases in the middle. Germline V gives CDR1 SGHRS, CDR2 YFSETQ. This CDR3 contains 13 residues. The DNA of the CDR3 is TGCGCCAGCAGCTTAGCCCCCGTTAATGAGCAGTTCTTC. The encoded protein is CASSLAPVNEQFF. Looking up the rest from reference TRBV5-1 and TRBJ2-1 gives the full variable domain: KAGVTQTPRYLIKTRGQQVTLSCSPISGHRSVSWYQQTPGQGLQFLFEYFSETQRNKGNFPGRFSGRQFSNSRSEMNVSTLELGDSALYLCASSLAPVNEQFFGPGTRLTVL.

This clonotype has only a few counts. The chain combines TRBV29-1 with TRBJ1-2; D is unclear. Germline CDR1 reads SQVTM; CDR2 reads ANQGSEA. Trimming left V 4 bases short and J 7 bases short, with 10 bases between. The CDR3 is made up of 11 amino acids. CDR3 sequence: CSVARVGGYTF. The CDR3 coding sequence is TGCAGCGTTGCGAGGGTCGGTGGCTACACCTTC.

This clonotype was seen a few times. The J gene is TRBJ1-6, the V gene TRBV20-1, with TRBD1 matching 9 bases. This CDR3 is built from 19 residues. The junction had 13 bases not matched to a gene; V was cut back by 0 bases and J by 4 bases. Germline CDR1 and CDR2: DFQATT and SNEGSKA (reference sequence). This chain's CDR3 is CSARDRTGVAFWYNSPLHF. Written as DNA, the CDR3 is TGCAGTGCTAGAGATCGGACAGGGGTGGCCTTTTGGTATAATTCACCCCTCCACTTT.

The chain uses TRBV20-1 and TRBJ2-2; no firm D call. Looked up from germline, CDR1 is DFQATT and CDR2 is SNEGSKA (reference sequence). The CDR3 has 16 residues. V lost 1 base and J lost 0, with 12 bases in between. CDR3 in amino acids: CSARVLARSNTGELFF. Here the CDR3 DNA reads TGCAGTGCTAGAGTACTGGCGCGGTCGAACACCGGGGAGCTGTTTTTT.

The chain links TRBV29-1 to TRBJ1-2; no clear D gene. CDR1 and CDR2 from the germline V gene are SQVTM and ANQGSEA. The CDR3 is 13 amino acids. The germline V and J ends were trimmed by 3 bases and 4 bases, with 12 bases remaining between them. CDR3 DNA sequence: TGCAGCGTTGATGGGCCCACTGGCTATGGCTACACCTTC. This encodes CSVDGPTGYGYTF.

The sample holds a few counts of this clonotype. The CDR3 DNA is TGTGCCAGCTCACCCTGGGCAGGGGAACCCACAGATACGCAGTATTTT. This encodes CASSPWAGEPTDTQYF. This rearrangement joins TRBV18 to TRBJ2-3; D perhaps matches TRBD1 (6 bases). V dropped 3 bases and J dropped 2 bases, with 15 bases sitting between them. The CDR3 spans 16 residues. From germline, CDR1 is KGHSH and CDR2 LQKENI. Full variable domain (missing parts from reference TRBV18 and TRBJ2-3): NAGVMQNPRHLVRRRGQEARLRCSPMKGHSHVYWYRQLPEEGLKFMVYLQKENIIDESGMPKERFSAEFPKEGPSILRIQQVVRGDSAAYFCASSPWAGEPTDTQYFGPGTRLTVL.

This clonotype was seen repeatedly, ten times or more. The chain combines TRBV29-1 with TRBJ2-1; D possibly matches TRBD1 or TRBD2 (5 bases each). This CDR3 has 11 amino acids. Germline CDR1 and CDR2: SQVTM and ANQGSEA. V lost 4 bases to trimming and J lost 6 bases, with 7 bases between them. CDR3 sequence (DNA): TGCAGCGTTGCTGGGGGCAATGAGCAGTTCTTC. This encodes CSVAGGNEQFF.

This chain joins TRBV12-3 or TRBV12-4 and TRBJ1-5, with 7 bases matching TRBD1. Losses at the gene ends were 6 bases for V and 6 bases for J; bases not matched to a gene: 5. This CDR3 contains 13 residues. CDR3 in DNA: TGTGCCAGCAGACGTAACAGGGGTCAGCCCCAGCATTTT. Translated, it gives CASRRNRGQPQHF.